This T cell receptor (beta chain) was captured by sequencing in a study of T cells after yellow fever vaccination. Overall study context: SMART-Seq v4 Ultra Low Input handled preparation of low-cell-number fractions. General observations from the study: When the response was secondary, it was weaker but reached its peak faster, day 5 versus 15.

The CDR3 length is 12 residues. V dropped 3 bases and J dropped 6 bases, with 6 bases sitting between them. Making TCR cDNA involved 5'RACE template switching, which added UMIs and a universal primer site. TCRdb reprocessed the 5' RACE reads with MiXCR, giving one entry per CDR3 protein. The repertoire includes some 390,000 distinct CDR3 sequences, roughly 6.1% of them detected once, and over 14% sits in the top ten. This clonotype was recorded at least ten times. What it recognizes is unknown. The chain employs TRBV12-3 or TRBV12-4 and TRBJ2-4; D is uncertain. The TCR was taken from a man aged 30 to 45 who received the YFV17D yellow fever vaccine. The starting material was PBMCs, obtained 5 days after the yellow fever booster vaccination. The CDR3 sequence: CASSFGRNIQYF. Here the CDR3 DNA reads TGTGCCAGCAGTTTCGGGCGAAACATTCAGTACTTC.